This TCR beta chain appears in the sequencing data of a study of T cells in Graves' hyperthyroidism and ophthalmopathy. TCR beta CDR3 regions were amplified from RNA transcripts. TCR CDR3 regions were first amplified by RT-PCR with HTBI primers. Each CDR3 protein is one row after TCRdb ran MiXCR on the multiplex PCR reads. This sample has about 560,000 distinct CDR3 sequences, with over 15% found just once. Germline V lookup: CDR1 DFQATT, CDR2 SNEGSKA (reference sequence). The CDR3 contains 12 residues. V lost 1 base to trimming and J lost 6 bases, with 10 bases between them. Sequenced material: blood. This TCR was sampled from a young woman with Graves' hyperthyroidism. The chain joins TRBV20-1 to TRBJ2-7; D gene ambiguous. CDR3 in amino acids: CSARGLWGEQYF. DNA of the CDR3: TGCAGTGCTAGAGGCCTGTGGGGCGAGCAGTACTTC.